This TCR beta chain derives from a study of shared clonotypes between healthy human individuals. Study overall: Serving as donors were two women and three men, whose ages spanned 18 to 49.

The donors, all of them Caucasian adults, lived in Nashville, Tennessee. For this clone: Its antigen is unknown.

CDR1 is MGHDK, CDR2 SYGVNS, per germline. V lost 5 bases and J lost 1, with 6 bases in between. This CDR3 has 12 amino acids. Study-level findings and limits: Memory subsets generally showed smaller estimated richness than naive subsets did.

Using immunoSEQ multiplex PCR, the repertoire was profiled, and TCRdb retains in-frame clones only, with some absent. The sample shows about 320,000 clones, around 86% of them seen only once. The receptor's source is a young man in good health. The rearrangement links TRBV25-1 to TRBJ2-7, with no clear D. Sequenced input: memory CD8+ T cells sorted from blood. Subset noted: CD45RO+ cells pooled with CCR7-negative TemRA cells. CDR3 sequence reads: CASSLASYEQYF. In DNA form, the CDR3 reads TGTGCCAGCAGTCTGGCGTCCTACGAGCAGTACTTC.